These 16 T cell receptor beta chains were all obtained from the same sample, sequenced in a study of blood T cell repertoires in COVID-19. Produced via immunoSEQ multiplex PCR; TCRdb's table is partial and in-frame only. The sample has under 200,000 clones, about four fifths seen once. Sequencing was performed on PBMCs or T cells enriched from blood (not recorded which). The receptors here all came from a man aged 50-59 years who had recovered from COVID-19.

Remarks on this clone: This CDR3 is also generated by other DNA sequences in the sample. The chain joins TRBV5-1 to TRBJ2-2, with TRBD1 matching 8 bases. J was trimmed by 5 bases and V by 1 base; bases with no gene match: 1. The CDR3 has 14 amino acids. CDR1 SGHRS and CDR2 YFSETQ come from the germline V gene. The DNA of the CDR3 is TGCGCCAGCAGCTTGACAGGGGGGACCGGGGAGCTGTTTTTT. It yields the protein CASSLTGGTGELFF.

The gene calls are TRBV18 and TRBJ1-4, with 9 nucleotides matching TRBD1. Germline V lookup: CDR1 KGHSH, CDR2 LQKENI. This CDR3 contains 18 residues. Trimming cost V 0 bases and J 8 bases; bases outside gene matches: 13. This chain's CDR3 is CASSPPFTGGKWYEKLFF. The CDR3 nucleotides read TGTGCCAGCTCACCACCGTTCACAGGGGGCAAGTGGTACGAAAAACTGTTTTTT.

This chain joins TRBV28 and TRBJ1-6; tentative D call: TRBD1 (6 bases). Trimming took 1 base from V and 5 from J, leaving 12 bases between them. CDR3 length: 16 amino acids. Germline V CDR1 and CDR2: MDHEN, SYDVKM. CDR3 region: CASSLFAGANNSPLHF. Written as DNA, the CDR3 is TGTGCCAGCAGTTTATTTGCAGGGGCAAATAATTCACCCCTCCACTTT.

The chain combines TRBV6-5 with TRBJ2-5; D unresolved. V was clipped by 1 base and J by 0 bases, with 12 bases between them. CDR1 and CDR2 (germline): MNHEY, SVGAGI. The CDR3 is 16 amino acids. CDR3 amino acids: CASSYFGRINQETQYF. The CDR3 nucleotides are TGTGCCAGCAGTTACTTCGGCAGGATTAACCAAGAGACCCAGTACTTC.

As for this clone: The sample contains more than one DNA sequence encoding this CDR3. This chain links TRBV18 with TRBJ1-3; D is unresolved. V was shortened by 2 bases and J by 2 bases, with 13 bases between the two germline ends. Germline CDR1 reads KGHSH; CDR2 reads LQKENI. This CDR3 comprises 16 residues. For the CDR3, the DNA is TGTGCCAGCTCACCAACCCGAGGAGGGACTGGAAACACCATATATTTT. As protein: CASSPTRGGTGNTIYF.

This clone was found many times. The CDR3 sequence: CASSLTASGRAVEQFF. The CDR3 DNA sequence: TGTGCCAGCAGCCTGACGGCTAGCGGGAGGGCCGTTGAGCAGTTCTTC. The chain uses TRBV5-6 and TRBJ2-1; TRBD2 agrees at 12 bases. Germline values: CDR1 SGHDT, CDR2 YYEEEE. Losses at the gene ends were 4 bases for V and 9 bases for J; bases not matched to a gene: 11. CDR3 length equals 16 residues.

V usage is TRBV9 and J usage is TRBJ1-1; D is unclear. The CDR3 has 13 amino acids. Per germline, CDR1 SGDLS and CDR2 YYNGEE. With 3 bases removed from V and 1 base from J, the gap between germline ends came to 7 bases. CDR3 sequence: CASSETSNTEAFF. The CDR3 coding sequence is TGTGCCAGCAGCGAGACTTCGAACACTGAAGCTTTCTTT.

This clone was counted a few times. This chain uses TRBV6-5 with TRBJ1-2; 7 positions agree with TRBD1. CDR1 is MNHEY, CDR2 SVGAGI, per germline. The V gene end was trimmed by 0 bases and the J gene end by 8 bases; junction bases not matched to a gene: 6. There are 14 residues in the CDR3. Here the CDR3 DNA reads TGTGCCAGCAGTTACTCGACAGGGAATGAGGGCTACACCTTC. Protein product: CASSYSTGNEGYTF.

To note about this clone: This sample includes further DNA sequences coding for the same CDR3. The chain combines TRBV6-5 with TRBJ1-4, with D unresolved. Trimming stripped 6 bases from V and 8 bases from J, with 16 bases between. The germline gives CDR1 MNHEY, CDR2 SVGAGI. There are 14 residues in the CDR3. The CDR3 loop reads CASSPLSAGEKLFF. The CDR3, as DNA: TGTGCCAGCAGCCCCCTCTCGGCGGGGGAAAAACTGTTTTTT.

This chain joins TRBV27 and TRBJ2-7; D perhaps matches TRBD1 (5 bases). The CDR3 totals 17 residues. With 4 bases removed from V and 3 bases from J, the gap between germline ends came to 22 bases. Germline CDR1 and CDR2: MNHEY and SMNVEV (reference sequence). The CDR3 is CASSSIPSRQSDYEQYF. DNA of the CDR3: TGTGCCAGCAGTTCCATACCCTCGCGACAGTCAGACTACGAGCAGTACTTC.

This clone was seen ten or more times. The chain is built from TRBV28 and TRBJ1-1; D is unresolved. V lost 2 bases, J lost 1 base, and 5 bases lay in between. The CDR3 consists of 13 residues. Per germline, CDR1 MDHEN and CDR2 SYDVKM. The CDR3 DNA follows: TGTGCCAGCAGTTTAAGGAGGAACACTGAAGCTTTCTTT. Protein: CASSLRRNTEAFF.

This chain connects TRBV29-1 to TRBJ2-1; a possible D gene is TRBD2 (6 bases). The CDR3 sequence is 13 residues long. Per germline, CDR1 SQVTM and CDR2 ANQGSEA. This CDR3 reads CSGGIGSYNEQFF. The CDR3, as DNA: TGCAGTGGCGGGATTGGGTCCTACAATGAGCAGTTCTTC.

The chain combines TRBV6-6 with TRBJ1-5; TRBD1 agrees at 7 bases. The CDR3 is 14 residues long. Germline lookup yields CDR1 MNHNY and CDR2 SVGAGI (reference sequence). The ends lost 6 bases at V and 3 bases at J; junction bases unmatched: 5. CDR3 protein: CASRQTGINQPQHF. In DNA, the CDR3 is TGTGCCAGCAGACAGACAGGGATCAATCAGCCCCAGCATTTT.

The chain is built from TRBV27 and TRBJ1-5; unclear D gene. This CDR3 region has 14 residues. V gave up 3 bases and J gave up 4 bases, with 10 bases separating them. Per germline, CDR1 MNHEY and CDR2 SMNVEV (reference sequence). The CDR3 is CASSFPPGNQPQHF. The CDR3 DNA reads TGTGCCAGCAGTTTCCCCCCGGGGAATCAGCCCCAGCATTTT.

V and J are TRBV5-1 and TRBJ2-1, with D possibly being TRBD2 (6 bases). Per germline, CDR1 SGHRS and CDR2 YFSETQ. The CDR3 contains 15 residues. Trimming removed 0 bases at V and 4 bases at J, with 11 bases between. The CDR3 is CASSLEGTAYNEQFF. In nucleotides, the CDR3 is TGCGCCAGCAGCTTGGAAGGGACTGCTTACAATGAGCAGTTCTTC.

The chain recombines TRBV2 with TRBJ2-2; TRBD2 agrees at 11 bases. Unmatched junction bases numbered 9, after V lost 5 bases and J lost 4 bases. This CDR3 has 17 residues. Germline values: CDR1 SNHLY, CDR2 FYNNEI. CDR3 in DNA: TGTGCCAGCAGTAAGGCTAGCGGGGGGCCGACCACCGGGGAGCTGTTTTTT. The encoded protein is CASSKASGGPTTGELFF.